These T cell receptor beta chains were read from a single sample in a study of OX40 agonist ivuxolimab in advanced cancers. The assay was immunoSEQ multiplex PCR, and TCRdb's table has in-frame clones only and misses some. Of about 98,000 clones in the sample, about 85% are singletons; the top ten hold around 0.82%. Sample: CD4+ or CD8+ T cells sorted from blood, taken in a trial of the OX40 agonist ivuxolimab. These receptors came from an adult with an advanced solid tumor such as melanoma, head and neck, liver or kidney cancer. The CDR3 runs from the conserved cysteine through the conserved F or W. The D gene is left open where the match is weak. Clone size appears in some rows only: once, few, many, or a class for an expanded clone.

j_gene: TRBJ2-3; abundance: .; v_gene: TRBV7-2; d_gene: .; CDR3aa: CASSSYTTGTDTQYF; CDR3nt: TGTGCCAGCAGCTCTTATACGACGGGCACAGATACGCAGTATTTT
j_gene: TRBJ2-7; abundance: .; v_gene: TRBV11-3; d_gene: .; CDR3aa: CASSLGGSQDEQYF; CDR3nt: TGTGCCAGCTCCCTCGGCGGGTCCCAGGACGAGCAGTACTTC
j_gene: TRBJ1-5; abundance: few; v_gene: TRBV7-8; d_gene: TRBD1; CDR3aa: CASSLQQGIRQPQHF; CDR3nt: TGTGCCAGCAGCTTACAACAGGGGATACGACAGCCCCAGCATTTT
j_gene: TRBJ2-7; abundance: .; v_gene: TRBV19; d_gene: .; CDR3aa: CASSRQGGSYEQYF; CDR3nt: TGTGCCAGTAGCAGGCAGGGGGGATCCTACGAGCAGTACTTC
j_gene: TRBJ2-1; abundance: .; v_gene: TRBV5-1; d_gene: TRBD2; CDR3aa: CASSFGTSPSYNEQFF; CDR3nt: TGCGCCAGTTCTTTCGGGACTAGCCCTTCCTACAATGAGCAGTTCTTC
j_gene: TRBJ2-3; abundance: .; v_gene: TRBV6-6; d_gene: .; CDR3aa: CASRSRDTQYF; CDR3nt: TGTGCCAGCAGGTCCCGGGATACGCAGTATTTT
j_gene: TRBJ2-1; abundance: .; v_gene: TRBV6-1; d_gene: TRBD1; CDR3aa: CASSGGTGKYNEQFF; CDR3nt: TGTGCCAGCAGCGGCGGGACAGGGAAATACAATGAGCAGTTCTTC
j_gene: TRBJ1-6; abundance: .; v_gene: TRBV30; d_gene: .; CDR3aa: CAWSRASGAPLHF; CDR3nt: TGTGCCTGGAGTCGGGCATCCGGAGCACCCCTCCACTTT
j_gene: TRBJ2-1; abundance: once; v_gene: TRBV19; d_gene: TRBD2; CDR3aa: CASSELAGGKSSYNEQFF; CDR3nt: TGTGCCAGTAGTGAACTAGCGGGAGGGAAGAGCTCCTACAATGAGCAGTTCTTC
j_gene: TRBJ1-2; abundance: once; v_gene: TRBV30; d_gene: .; CDR3aa: CAWSVRGGGYSGYTF; CDR3nt: TGTGCCTGGAGTGTACGCGGGGGCGGTTATTCTGGCTACACCTTC
j_gene: TRBJ1-2; abundance: .; v_gene: TRBV5-1; d_gene: TRBD1; CDR3aa: CASSYETGGGYTF; CDR3nt: TGCGCCAGCAGCTACGAGACAGGGGGCGGCTACACCTTC
j_gene: TRBJ1-1; abundance: .; v_gene: TRBV13; d_gene: .; CDR3aa: CASSFRSRGTEAFF; CDR3nt: TGTGCCAGCAGCTTCCGGTCTCGAGGCACTGAAGCTTTCTTT
j_gene: TRBJ2-2; abundance: .; v_gene: TRBV27; d_gene: .; CDR3aa: CASRINTGELFF; CDR3nt: TGTGCCAGCAGGATTAACACCGGGGAGCTGTTTTTT
j_gene: TRBJ1-1; abundance: .; v_gene: TRBV2; d_gene: .; CDR3aa: CASTIRAEAFF; CDR3nt: TGTGCCAGCACAATAAGGGCTGAAGCTTTCTTT
j_gene: TRBJ1-2; abundance: .; v_gene: TRBV29-1; d_gene: .; CDR3aa: CSVAPRLANYGYTF; CDR3nt: TGCAGCGTTGCCCCCAGGTTAGCTAACTATGGCTACACCTTC
j_gene: TRBJ2-6; abundance: .; v_gene: TRBV6-4; d_gene: .; CDR3aa: CASSGDSGANVLTF; CDR3nt: TGTGCCAGCAGTGGGGACTCTGGGGCCAACGTCCTGACTTTC
j_gene: TRBJ1-6; abundance: .; v_gene: TRBV2; d_gene: .; CDR3aa: CASSMSGQRDNSPLHF; CDR3nt: TGTGCCAGCAGTATGTCGGGGCAGAGAGATAATTCACCCCTCCACTTT
j_gene: TRBJ1-1; abundance: .; v_gene: TRBV4-2; d_gene: .; CDR3aa: CASSQGQTNTEAFF; CDR3nt: TGTGCCAGCAGCCAAGGACAGACGAACACTGAAGCTTTCTTT
j_gene: TRBJ2-1; abundance: few; v_gene: TRBV6-5; d_gene: TRBD2; CDR3aa: CASSSQREARYNEQFF; CDR3nt: TGTGCCAGCAGTTCCCAGCGGGAGGCCCGCTACAATGAGCAGTTCTTC
j_gene: TRBJ2-5; abundance: .; v_gene: TRBV18; d_gene: .; CDR3aa: CASSQQETQYF; CDR3nt: TGTGCCAGCTCGCAACAAGAGACCCAGTACTTC
j_gene: TRBJ1-6; abundance: few; v_gene: TRBV6-5; d_gene: TRBD1; CDR3aa: CASSPGQKSSPLHF; CDR3nt: TGTGCCAGCAGCCCGGGACAGAAAAGTTCACCCCTCCACTTT
j_gene: TRBJ2-1; abundance: .; v_gene: TRBV11-3; d_gene: .; CDR3aa: CASSLVREPAYNEQFF; CDR3nt: TGTGCCAGCAGCTTAGTCCGGGAACCCGCCTACAATGAGCAGTTCTTC
j_gene: TRBJ1-1; abundance: .; v_gene: TRBV6-5; d_gene: .; CDR3aa: CASSSRQTREAFF; CDR3nt: TGTGCCAGCAGTAGTCGACAGACCCGGGAGGCTTTCTTT
j_gene: TRBJ2-3; abundance: .; v_gene: TRBV7-6; d_gene: TRBD2; CDR3aa: CASSSLGSGFTDTQYF; CDR3nt: TGTGCCAGCAGCTCCCTGGGTAGCGGGTTCACAGATACGCAGTATTTT
j_gene: TRBJ1-2; abundance: .; v_gene: TRBV2; d_gene: .; CDR3aa: CASSEGEGSYGYTF; CDR3nt: TGTGCCAGCAGTGAAGGAGAGGGATCCTATGGCTACACCTTC
j_gene: TRBJ1-1; abundance: .; v_gene: TRBV5-1; d_gene: TRBD1; CDR3aa: CASSPQGANTEAFF; CDR3nt: TGCGCCAGCAGCCCACAGGGGGCCAACACTGAAGCTTTCTTT
j_gene: TRBJ2-5; abundance: .; v_gene: TRBV5-1; d_gene: .; CDR3aa: CASSLGGQPRDQYF; CDR3nt: TGCGCCAGCAGCTTGGGGGGACAACCCCGGGACCAGTACTTC
j_gene: TRBJ2-3; abundance: .; v_gene: TRBV28; d_gene: TRBD1; CDR3aa: CASSLLDRGRDTQYF; CDR3nt: TGTGCCAGCAGTCTACTGGACAGGGGGCGAGATACGCAGTATTTT
j_gene: TRBJ2-6; abundance: .; v_gene: TRBV6-1; d_gene: .; CDR3aa: CASNSKYSGANVLTF; CDR3nt: TGTGCCAGCAACTCTAAGTACTCTGGGGCCAACGTCCTGACTTTC
j_gene: TRBJ2-1; abundance: once; v_gene: TRBV4-2; d_gene: .; CDR3aa: CASSQGALATSYNEQFF; CDR3nt: TGTGCCAGCAGCCAAGGGGCCCTAGCGACCTCCTACAATGAGCAGTTCTTC
j_gene: TRBJ2-7; abundance: .; v_gene: TRBV11-3; d_gene: TRBD2; CDR3aa: CASSPGLAGLGEQYF; CDR3nt: TGTGCCAGCAGTCCCGGACTAGCGGGATTAGGCGAGCAGTACTTC
j_gene: TRBJ2-1; abundance: .; v_gene: TRBV11-1; d_gene: TRBD2; CDR3aa: CASSLAGGGRSYNEQFF; CDR3nt: TGTGCCAGCAGCTTAGCCGGAGGCGGGAGATCCTACAATGAGCAGTTCTTC
j_gene: TRBJ1-5; abundance: .; v_gene: TRBV5-1; d_gene: .; CDR3aa: CASSSDRNQPQHF; CDR3nt: TGCGCCAGCAGCTCGGACAGAAACCAGCCCCAGCATTTT
j_gene: TRBJ2-1; abundance: .; v_gene: TRBV19; d_gene: .; CDR3aa: CASSKVNEQFF; CDR3nt: TGTGCCAGTAGTAAGGTAAATGAGCAGTTCTTC
j_gene: TRBJ2-1; abundance: .; v_gene: TRBV19; d_gene: TRBD2; CDR3aa: CASTEGLGSNEQFF; CDR3nt: TGTGCCAGTACAGAGGGACTAGGGAGCAATGAGCAGTTCTTC
j_gene: TRBJ1-4; abundance: .; v_gene: TRBV9; d_gene: .; CDR3aa: CASSTGQTLNEKLFF; CDR3nt: TGTGCCAGCAGCACCGGACAGACACTTAATGAAAAACTGTTTTTT
j_gene: TRBJ1-2; abundance: .; v_gene: TRBV10-3; d_gene: .; CDR3aa: CAISSVYGYTF; CDR3nt: TGTGCCATCAGCTCCGTCTATGGCTACACCTTC
j_gene: TRBJ2-3; abundance: .; v_gene: TRBV6-5; d_gene: TRBD1; CDR3aa: CASSYGTGSTDTQYF; CDR3nt: TGTGCCAGCAGTTACGGGACAGGGAGCACAGATACGCAGTATTTT
j_gene: TRBJ2-7; abundance: .; v_gene: TRBV29-1; d_gene: TRBD2; CDR3aa: CSVERIAGDEQYF; CDR3nt: TGCAGCGTTGAAAGGATAGCGGGAGACGAGCAGTACTTC
j_gene: TRBJ1-1; abundance: few; v_gene: TRBV6-5; d_gene: .; CDR3aa: CASRKQGMNTEAFF; CDR3nt: TGTGCCAGCAGGAAACAGGGAATGAACACTGAAGCTTTCTTT
j_gene: TRBJ1-4; abundance: .; v_gene: TRBV5-6; d_gene: .; CDR3aa: CASSLAGGSRVNEKLFF; CDR3nt: TGTGCCAGCAGCTTGGCCGGGGGAAGTCGCGTTAATGAAAAACTGTTTTTT
j_gene: TRBJ2-7; abundance: .; v_gene: TRBV4-2; d_gene: .; CDR3aa: CASSQDRQDYEQYF; CDR3nt: TGTGCCAGCAGCCAAGATCGTCAAGACTACGAGCAGTACTTC
j_gene: TRBJ2-3; abundance: .; v_gene: TRBV29-1; d_gene: TRBD2; CDR3aa: CSVEAGLAGDTQYF; CDR3nt: TGCAGCGTTGAAGCAGGACTAGCGGGAGACACGCAGTATTTT
j_gene: TRBJ1-5; abundance: many; v_gene: TRBV7-2; d_gene: .; CDR3aa: CASSSGQTGQPQHF; CDR3nt: TGTGCCAGCAGCTCCGGACAGACGGGCCAGCCCCAGCATTTT
j_gene: TRBJ2-1; abundance: .; v_gene: TRBV11-2; d_gene: .; CDR3aa: CASSSWAYNEQFF; CDR3nt: TGTGCCAGCAGCTCATGGGCCTACAATGAGCAGTTCTTC
j_gene: TRBJ2-1; abundance: .; v_gene: TRBV5-1; d_gene: TRBD1; CDR3aa: CASSSQGNSYNEQFF; CDR3nt: TGCGCCAGCAGCTCACAGGGGAACTCCTACAATGAGCAGTTCTTC
j_gene: TRBJ1-6; abundance: once; v_gene: TRBV18; d_gene: TRBD1; CDR3aa: CASSTVPTGGGSNSPLHF; CDR3nt: TGTGCCAGCTCAACTGTACCGACAGGGGGGGGATCTAATTCACCCCTCCACTTT